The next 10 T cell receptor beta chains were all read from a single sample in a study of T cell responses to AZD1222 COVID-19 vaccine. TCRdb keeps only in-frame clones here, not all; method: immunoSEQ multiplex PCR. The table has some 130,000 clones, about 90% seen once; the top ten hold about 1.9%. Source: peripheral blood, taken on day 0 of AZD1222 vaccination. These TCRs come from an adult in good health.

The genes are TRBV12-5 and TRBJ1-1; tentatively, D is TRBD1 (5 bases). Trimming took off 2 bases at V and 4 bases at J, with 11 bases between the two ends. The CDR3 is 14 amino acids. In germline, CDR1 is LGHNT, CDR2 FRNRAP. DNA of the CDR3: TGTGCTAGTGGTTTGAGCTCCAGGGCCACTGAAGCTTTCTTT. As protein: CASGLSSRATEAFF.

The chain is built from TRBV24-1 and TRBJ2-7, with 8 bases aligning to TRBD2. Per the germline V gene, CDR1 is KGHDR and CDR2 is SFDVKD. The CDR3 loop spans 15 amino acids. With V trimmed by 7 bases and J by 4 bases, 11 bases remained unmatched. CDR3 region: CATSQTGTSVYEQYF. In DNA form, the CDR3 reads TGTGCCACCAGCCAAACCGGGACTAGTGTTTACGAGCAGTACTTC.

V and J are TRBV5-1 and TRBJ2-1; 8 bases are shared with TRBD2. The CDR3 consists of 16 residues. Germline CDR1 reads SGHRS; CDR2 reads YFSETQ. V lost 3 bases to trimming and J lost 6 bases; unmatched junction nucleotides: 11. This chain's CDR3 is CASSSLIAGRGNEQFF. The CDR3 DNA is TGCGCCAGCAGCTCACTAATAGCGGGAAGGGGCAATGAGCAGTTCTTC.

The CDR3 spells CASSRVSSYNSPLHF. CDR3 nucleotides: TGTGCCAGCAGTCGCGTTAGCTCCTATAATTCACCCCTCCACTTT. V and J are TRBV7-8 and TRBJ1-6; D is undetermined. Per germline, CDR1 SGHVS and CDR2 FQNEAQ. The germline V and J ends were trimmed by 6 bases and 0 bases, with 9 bases remaining between them. CDR3 length: 15 residues.

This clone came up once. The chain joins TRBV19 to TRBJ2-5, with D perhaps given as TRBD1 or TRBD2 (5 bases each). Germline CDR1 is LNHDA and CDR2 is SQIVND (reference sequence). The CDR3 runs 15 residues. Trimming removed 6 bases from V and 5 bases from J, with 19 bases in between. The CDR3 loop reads CASSSLSGTRETQYF. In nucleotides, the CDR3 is TGTGCCAGTAGCTCTTTATCGGGGACGAGGGAGACCCAGTACTTC.

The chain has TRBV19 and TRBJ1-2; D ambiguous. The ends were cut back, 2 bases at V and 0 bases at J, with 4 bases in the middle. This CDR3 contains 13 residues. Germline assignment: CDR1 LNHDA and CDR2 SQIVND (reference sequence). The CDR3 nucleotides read TGTGCCAGTAGTATACGGCCTAACTATGGCTACACCTTC. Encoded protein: CASSIRPNYGYTF. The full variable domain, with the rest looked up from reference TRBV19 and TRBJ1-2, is DGGITQSPKYLFRKEGQNVTLSCEQNLNHDAMYWYRQDPGQGLRLIYYSQIVNDFQKGDIAEGYSVSREKKESFPLTVTSAQKNPTAFYLCASSIRPNYGYTFGSGTRLTVV.

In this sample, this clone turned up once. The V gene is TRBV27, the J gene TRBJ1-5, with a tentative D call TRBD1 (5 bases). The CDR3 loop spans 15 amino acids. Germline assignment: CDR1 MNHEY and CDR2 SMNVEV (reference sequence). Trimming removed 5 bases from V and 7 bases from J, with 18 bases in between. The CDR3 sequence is CASSTLTGRDQPQHF. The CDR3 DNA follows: TGTGCCAGCAGTACCTTAACAGGCCGTGACCAGCCCCAGCATTTT.

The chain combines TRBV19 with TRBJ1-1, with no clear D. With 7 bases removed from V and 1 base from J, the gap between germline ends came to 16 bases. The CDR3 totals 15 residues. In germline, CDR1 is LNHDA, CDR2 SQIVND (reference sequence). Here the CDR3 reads CASTGLRTGNTEAFF. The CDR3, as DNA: TGTGCCAGTACGGGCCTAAGGACGGGGAACACTGAAGCTTTCTTT.

CDR3 coding DNA: TGCGCCAGCAGCCAAGGTTCCGGCAGGGGTAATGAAAAACTGTTTTTT. Translating gives CASSQGSGRGNEKLFF. The V and J genes are TRBV4-1 and TRBJ1-4; the D gene is possibly TRBD1 (6 bases). CDR3 length: 16 residues. Trimming pared 1 base from V and 4 bases from J, leaving 13 bases between. Germline CDR1 and CDR2: MGHRA and YSYEKL.

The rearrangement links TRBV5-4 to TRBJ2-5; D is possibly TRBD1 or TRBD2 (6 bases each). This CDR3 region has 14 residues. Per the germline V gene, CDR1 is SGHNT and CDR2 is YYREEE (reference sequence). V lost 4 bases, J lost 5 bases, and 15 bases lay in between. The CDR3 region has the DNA TGTGCCAGCAGCAACGGGGGCAATCAGGAGACCCAGTACTTC. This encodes CASSNGGNQETQYF.